Listed below are T cell receptor beta chains from one sample, sequenced in a study of cytotoxic CD8 clonotypes in ibrutinib-treated CLL. Repertoires were generated with immunoSEQ multiplex PCR, while TCRdb's copy carries only in-frame clones and drops some. This sample has approximately 100,000 clones, with more than 55% found just once. This material consisted of PBMCs, taken after 24 months of ibrutinib treatment. These receptors were obtained from a human donor with chronic lymphocytic leukemia. The CDR3 runs from the conserved cysteine through the conserved F or W.

j_gene: TRBJ1-5
v_gene: TRBV19
CDR3aa: CASRGQSGQPQHF

j_gene: TRBJ1-5
v_gene: TRBV4-2
CDR3aa: CASSETNQPQHF

j_gene: TRBJ1-1
v_gene: TRBV5-1
CDR3aa: CASSLEFNTEAFF

j_gene: TRBJ2-7
v_gene: TRBV5-4
CDR3aa: CASTDVALGRGEQYF

j_gene: TRBJ2-1
v_gene: TRBV5-4
CDR3aa: CASSTTSGGDNEQFF

j_gene: TRBJ1-5
v_gene: TRBV6-4
CDR3aa: CASSQGVNQPQHF

j_gene: TRBJ1-5
v_gene: TRBV30
CDR3aa: CAWSARDSNQPQHF

j_gene: TRBJ2-5
v_gene: TRBV5-4
CDR3aa: CASSPSGGAGKTQYF

j_gene: TRBJ2-7
v_gene: TRBV11-2
CDR3aa: CASSLGTASYEQYF

j_gene: TRBJ2-5
v_gene: TRBV7-9
CDR3aa: CASSLGTGSTETQYF

j_gene: TRBJ1-1
v_gene: TRBV6-5
CDR3aa: CASRGYTEAFF

j_gene: TRBJ1-5
v_gene: TRBV6-6
CDR3aa: CASSDRQGGYQPQHF

j_gene: TRBJ2-3
v_gene: TRBV9
CDR3aa: CASSGQAADTQYF

j_gene: TRBJ2-6
v_gene: TRBV6-5
CDR3aa: CASSYDSAGEPNVLTF

j_gene: TRBJ2-3
v_gene: TRBV7-3
CDR3aa: CASSSSTSWDTQYF

j_gene: TRBJ1-2
v_gene: TRBV6-5
CDR3aa: CASSFTSGGTGYGYTF

j_gene: TRBJ1-3
v_gene: TRBV2
CDR3aa: CASSFTGSSGNTIYF

j_gene: TRBJ1-3
v_gene: TRBV7-9
CDR3aa: CASRGFNTIYF

j_gene: TRBJ2-1
v_gene: TRBV10-2
CDR3aa: CASKLSGWDEQFF

j_gene: TRBJ2-1
v_gene: TRBV5-1
CDR3aa: CASSPGGGGNNEQFF

j_gene: TRBJ1-2
v_gene: TRBV6-5
CDR3aa: CASRMDRSYGYTF

j_gene: TRBJ1-2
v_gene: TRBV11-3
CDR3aa: CASSFIQGGYTF

j_gene: TRBJ1-4
v_gene: TRBV2
CDR3aa: CASRGTVENEKLFF

j_gene: TRBJ1-2
v_gene: TRBV19
CDR3aa: CASVRGPNLF

j_gene: TRBJ2-7
v_gene: TRBV30
CDR3aa: CAWSLSYEQYF

j_gene: TRBJ2-5
v_gene: TRBV5-6
CDR3aa: CASSLNRGQETQYF

j_gene: TRBJ2-3
v_gene: TRBV27
CDR3aa: CASSLMWGLPDTQYF

j_gene: TRBJ1-5
v_gene: TRBV6-1
CDR3aa: CASSRQGDRNQPQHF

j_gene: TRBJ2-7
v_gene: TRBV5-1
CDR3aa: CASSLGQGGYEQYF

j_gene: TRBJ1-1
v_gene: TRBV29-1
CDR3aa: CSANRGLNTEAFF

j_gene: TRBJ2-3
v_gene: TRBV5-1
CDR3aa: CASSYSGLATDTQYF

j_gene: TRBJ2-3
v_gene: TRBV28
CDR3aa: CASSPNTDTQYF

j_gene: TRBJ1-2
v_gene: TRBV30
CDR3aa: CAWSFRDRWSYGYTF

j_gene: TRBJ2-7
v_gene: TRBV5-4
CDR3aa: CASSLMSREQYF

j_gene: TRBJ1-2
v_gene: TRBV7-2
CDR3aa: CASSLSGSNYGYTF

j_gene: TRBJ1-6
v_gene: TRBV2
CDR3aa: CASREDSPNSPLHF

j_gene: TRBJ1-2
v_gene: TRBV29-1
CDR3aa: CSVGDSRTANYGYTF

j_gene: TRBJ2-7
v_gene: TRBV6-6
CDR3aa: CASSPRDEQYF

j_gene: TRBJ1-1
v_gene: TRBV21-1
CDR3aa: CASTISDPGDTEAFF

j_gene: TRBJ2-1
v_gene: TRBV18
CDR3aa: CASHGTSGEQFF

j_gene: TRBJ1-1
v_gene: TRBV6-5
CDR3aa: CASSGVNTEAFF

j_gene: TRBJ2-5
v_gene: TRBV11-3
CDR3aa: CASSFGGMTQETQYF

j_gene: TRBJ2-1
v_gene: TRBV7-3
CDR3aa: CASSPVAGGYNEQFF

j_gene: TRBJ1-2
v_gene: TRBV15
CDR3aa: CATSRDMDGYGYTF

j_gene: TRBJ2-7
v_gene: TRBV30
CDR3aa: CAWSVNPSYEQYF

j_gene: TRBJ2-7
v_gene: TRBV7-7
CDR3aa: CASSSTGSYEQYF

j_gene: TRBJ2-3
v_gene: TRBV7-3
CDR3aa: CASSRGGGSTDTQYF

j_gene: TRBJ1-1
v_gene: TRBV7-2
CDR3aa: CASSPRPWQGNTEAFF

j_gene: TRBJ1-3
v_gene: TRBV25-1
CDR3aa: CASQSGGAGNTIYF

j_gene: TRBJ1-1
v_gene: TRBV29-1
CDR3aa: CSAQGLPSTEAFF

j_gene: TRBJ2-7
v_gene: TRBV6-6
CDR3aa: CASSPDRAVYNEQYF

j_gene: TRBJ2-7
v_gene: TRBV7-6
CDR3aa: CASSNTYEQYF